What follows is one TCR beta chain and its context. The sample comes from a study of blood T cells in healthy people across ages. This CDR3 is 15 amino acids long. The V gene end was trimmed by 6 bases and the J gene end by 4 bases; junction bases not matched to a gene: 13. Germline CDR1 is DFQATT and CDR2 is SNEGSKA (reference sequence). A sample-barcoded 5' primer and a J-beta primer mix were used in a second PCR of roughly 7 to 11 cycles. MiXCR was run by TCRdb on the 5' RACE reads, yielding one entry per CDR3 protein. The table includes 1,500,000 or so distinct CDR3 sequences, roughly two fifths detected once.

The origin of this receptor is a woman younger than 35 in good health. J is TRBJ1-2 and V is TRBV20-1; 8 bases align to TRBD1. Sequencing input: blood. This CDR3 reads CSARGQDPQGYGYTF. CDR3 bases: TGCAGTGCCCGGGGACAGGACCCCCAGGGCTATGGCTACACCTTC.